The rows below give T cell receptor beta chains drawn from one sample of a study of T cell repertoires in aging, cancer and after chemotherapy. TCRdb used MiXCR to reprocess the multiplex PCR reads, holding one entry per CDR3 protein. The repertoire holds about 11,000 distinct CDR3 sequences, with under 30% as singletons. Sample: blood. The receptors stem from a human donor in good health. CDR3s include the opening cysteine and the closing phenylalanine or tryptophan. D genes are given only for firm matches. Some rows mark clone size as missing; the rest say once, few, many or name a class of expanded clone.

>few|-|TRBV6-5|TRBJ1-1
CASSPDWGVAEAFF
TGTGCCAGCAGTCCGGACTGGGGGGTCGCTGAAGCTTTCTTT
>medium-sized|TRBD1|TRBV6-6|TRBJ1-6
CASSETGAHNSPLHF
TGTGCCAGCAGCGAAACAGGGGCCCATAATTCACCCCTCCACTTT
>-|-|TRBV6-5|TRBJ2-3
CASSYLLYSSTDTQYF
TGTGCCAGCAGTTACCTTCTCTACTCTAGCACAGATACGCAGTATTTT
>-|TRBD1|TRBV20-1|TRBJ1-2
CSAMERDRVGFLYTF
TGCAGTGCTATGGAGAGGGACAGGGTCGGGTTCCTCTACACCTTC
>-|-|TRBV6-5|TRBJ1-6
CANREGYNSPLHF
TGTGCCAACAGAGAGGGCTATAATTCACCCCTCCACTTT
>-|TRBD2|TRBV7-2|TRBJ2-7
CASRHLAGGLEQYF
TGTGCCAGCAGGCATCTAGCGGGGGGTTTGGAGCAGTACTTC
>-|-|TRBV5-6|TRBJ1-5
CASSLLTWGNQPQHF
TGTGCCAGCAGCTTGTTGACATGGGGAAATCAGCCCCAGCATTTT
>medium-sized|-|TRBV6-5|TRBJ1-6
CASSYSKQETSPLHF
TGTGCCAGCAGTTACTCGAAACAGGAGACTTCACCCCTCCACTTT
>few|-|TRBV19|TRBJ2-7
CASTPGRPTYEQYF
TGTGCCAGTACCCCAGGCAGGCCAACCTACGAGCAGTACTTC
>medium-sized|-|TRBV12-3/TRBV12-4|TRBJ1-2
CASKTDGGYTF
TGTGCCAGCAAGACGGACGGGGGCTACACCTTC
>few|-|TRBV7-2|TRBJ2-3
CASSLLAGTDTQYF
TGTGCCAGCAGCTTATTAGCGGGCACAGATACGCAGTATTTT
>medium-sized|-|TRBV30|TRBJ1-5
CAWSTVNSNQPQHF
TGTGCCTGGAGTACAGTCAATAGCAATCAGCCCCAGCATTTT
>medium-sized|-|TRBV6-5|TRBJ1-2
CASSYAAGRGYTF
TGTGCCAGCAGTTACGCAGCAGGGAGGGGATACACCTTC
>-|TRBD1|TRBV6-1|TRBJ1-1
CASSPGGARAFF
TGTGCCAGCTCACCAGGGGGGGCTCGAGCTTTCTTT
>-|-|TRBV6-5|TRBJ1-3
CASSAPGTLGNTIYF
TGTGCCAGCAGTGCCCCCGGGACACTCGGAAACACCATATATTTT
>-|-|TRBV12-3/TRBV12-4|TRBJ1-2
CASSLTPTSYGYTF
TGTGCCAGCAGTTTAACCCCCACGAGCTATGGCTACACCTTC
>-|-|TRBV7-2|TRBJ1-1
CASRQPAVSNTEAFF
TGTGCCAGCAGGCAACCGGCGGTTTCGAACACTGAAGCTTTCTTT
>few|-|TRBV5-6|TRBJ2-7
CASSTTGPGEQYF
TGTGCCAGCAGTACCACAGGGCCGGGCGAGCAGTACTTC
>few|-|TRBV19|TRBJ2-4
CASGHSIVNIQYF
TGTGCCAGCGGACATTCGATCGTAAACATTCAGTACTTC
>medium-sized|-|TRBV6-5|TRBJ2-7
CASSKQVRGTSYEQYF
TGTGCCAGCAGTAAACAGGTCAGGGGCACGTCCTACGAGCAGTACTTC
>medium-sized|-|TRBV6-5|TRBJ1-2
CASSRRGGYGYTF
TGTGCCAGCAGCCGTCGGGGGGGCTATGGCTACACCTTC
>-|TRBD1|TRBV5-1|TRBJ1-2
CASSRAQGADGYTF
TGCGCCAGCAGCCGCGCACAGGGGGCGGATGGCTACACCTTC
>few|TRBD2|TRBV7-2|TRBJ2-2
CASIQTSGVGELFF
TGTGCCAGCATCCAGACTAGCGGGGTAGGGGAGCTGTTTTTT
>few|TRBD2|TRBV19|TRBJ2-5
CASSIDSSGTQYF
TGTGCCAGTAGTATAGACTCTAGCGGGACCCAGTACTTC
>medium-sized|-|TRBV29-1|TRBJ1-1
CSVEGTDTNTEAFF
TGCAGCGTTGAAGGGACAGATACGAACACTGAAGCTTTCTTT
>-|TRBD2|TRBV5-5|TRBJ2-4
CASSFLAGDLAKNIQYF
TGTGCCAGCAGCTTTCTAGCGGGGGACCTAGCCAAAAACATTCAGTACTTC
>-|TRBD2|TRBV6-1|TRBJ2-7
CASSLSGRSSCEQYF
TGTGCCAGCAGCCTTAGCGGGAGGAGCTCCTGCGAGCAGTACTTC
>few|-|TRBV11-1|TRBJ2-7
CASSFSGQNSYEQYF
TGTGCCAGCAGCTTCTCCGGGCAGAACTCCTACGAGCAGTACTTC
>-|-|TRBV19|TRBJ2-5
CASSGQQGLGETQYF
TGTGCCAGTAGTGGACAACAGGGTCTGGGAGAGACCCAGTACTTC
>-|TRBD1|TRBV6-5|TRBJ1-2
CASSYSNSGQGARYTF
TGTGCCAGCAGTTACTCAAACTCGGGACAGGGGGCCCGCTACACCTTC
>medium-sized|-|TRBV30|TRBJ2-7
CAWRDGKGEQYF
TGTGCCTGGAGGGACGGTAAAGGGGAGCAGTACTTC
>-|-|TRBV5-6|TRBJ1-2
CASSQREYGYTF
TGTGCCAGCAGCCAGAGAGAATATGGCTACACCTTC
>-|-|TRBV19|TRBJ2-5
CASSRRGETQYF
TGTGCCAGCTCCAGGAGGGGAGAGACCCAGTACTTC
>few|-|TRBV6-5|TRBJ2-1
CASSFRGVQFF
TGTGCCAGCAGTTTCCGAGGGGTGCAGTTCTTC
>medium-sized|-|TRBV29-1|TRBJ2-2
CSVGHFNTGELFF
TGCAGCGTCGGACATTTTAACACCGGGGAGCTGTTTTTT
>-|-|TRBV6-5|TRBJ2-2
CASLQHSIGELFF
TGTGCCAGCTTACAGCATTCAATCGGGGAGCTGTTTTTT
>few|-|TRBV29-1|TRBJ2-5
CSVEKASPETQYF
TGCAGCGTTGAGAAGGCGAGTCCAGAGACCCAGTACTTC
>few|-|TRBV12-3/TRBV12-4|TRBJ2-1
CASSFRLYNEQFF
TGTGCCAGCAGTTTCAGGCTTTACAATGAGCAGTTCTTC
>few|-|TRBV12-3/TRBV12-4|TRBJ1-5
CASSFEGNQPQHF
TGTGCCAGCAGTTTCGAGGGGAATCAGCCCCAGCATTTT
>medium-sized|-|TRBV7-6|TRBJ2-6
CASRPGRGSGANVLTF
TGTGCCAGCAGACCTGGCAGGGGCAGTGGGGCCAACGTCCTGACTTTC
>-|-|TRBV7-2|TRBJ2-1
CASTRRWDGTSNEQFF
TGTGCCAGCACCAGGAGATGGGACGGAACTAGCAATGAGCAGTTCTTC
>-|-|TRBV27|TRBJ2-3
CASSGEGTDTQYF
TGTGCCAGCAGTGGGGAGGGCACAGATACGCAGTATTTT
>medium-sized|-|TRBV6-5|TRBJ2-1
CACREDSYNEQFF
TGTGCCTGCAGGGAAGACAGCTACAATGAGCAGTTCTTC
>-|-|TRBV7-9|TRBJ2-5
CASSPGTDGRTQYF
TGTGCCAGCAGCCCCGGGACCGATGGTCGAACCCAGTACTTC
>-|-|TRBV6-5|TRBJ1-1
CASSLGGAGMTEAFF
TGTGCCAGCAGTCTTGGTGGGGCAGGGATGACTGAAGCTTTCTTT
>-|-|TRBV6-1|TRBJ2-1
CASRAGGSYNEQFF
TGTGCCAGCAGGGCCGGGGGTTCCTACAATGAGCAGTTCTTC
>-|-|TRBV7-2|TRBJ2-1
CASSPRAGRDEQFF
TGTGCCAGCAGCCCCCGGGCAGGGCGGGATGAGCAGTTCTTC
>medium-sized|TRBD1|TRBV30|TRBJ1-1
CASGQGYTEAFF
TGTGCCAGTGGACAGGGGTACACTGAAGCTTTCTTT
>few|-|TRBV27|TRBJ1-5
CASSFSVGGPQHF
TGTGCCAGCAGTTTTTCGGTCGGAGGGCCCCAGCATTTT